This T cell receptor beta chain appears in the sequencing data of a study of cytomegalovirus exposure and HLA in healthy donors (dated by TCRdb to the late 2010s). In the study overall: In an earlier analysis of approximately 640 of the donors, about 260 Gb of sequence data and 90 million to 120 million unique TCR beta sequences from 180 million or so T cells were reported. An early release covering roughly 600 HLA-typed donors comprised about 320 gigabases of sequencing data and around 80 million unique TCR sequences. Of the 300 to 400 genotyped donors, around 81% fell in the genetic ancestry cluster associated with self-reported Caucasian donors. The aim of the study was to test whether cataloging public T cell receptors could identify signatures of past pathogen exposure. The study used immunosequencing to profile the T cell repertoires of approximately 690 subjects and linked those repertoires to cytomegalovirus serostatus. Besides the first cohort of 666 subjects, a separate validation cohort made up of 120 different subjects was used. The study combined high-throughput TCR immunosequencing, statistical association of individual TCRs with disease status, and machine learning to predict cytomegalovirus infection status. To study patterns of TCR occurrence, a later analysis re-analyzed previously published TCR beta repertoires from hundreds of donors and added high-resolution HLA genotyping. Rather than using new phenotypic data, the later analysis identified candidate immune exposures from TCR beta sequences and from how often those sequences occurred across donors. An earlier analysis of some 500 of the donors used high-throughput TCR beta sequencing to judge whether each TCR beta V gene segment behaved as functional or pseudogenic. Donor age, sex, ethnicity and CMV serostatus were collected together with the repertoire data. Genome-wide SNP genotypes for about 55% of the 666 donors were used in a later genetic analysis, which treated that subset as a discovery cohort. Every discovery cohort repertoire had been produced on one sequencing platform. Class I and class II HLA loci were covered by the typing at four-digit resolution. The number of typed donors differed by locus: 629-630 for A, B, C, DRB1 and DQB1; 522 for DQA1; some 610 for DPA1; and around 470 for DPB1. A few DR-DQ haplotypes were treated as single units for association and clustering because of strong linkage in the cohort. Across about 370 genotyped donors of the cohort, an average of about 240,000 unique TCR beta nucleotide sequences per donor were sequenced, and around 19% of those sequences were non-productive. General conclusions and limits of the study: Correlated functional status among segregating V segments might be attributable to linkage disequilibrium, but an unknown experimental factor could not be ruled out. The earlier analysis of some 540 of the donors excluded some 16 rarely observed V segments, including chromosome 9 orphons, because counts were too low. A later analysis found that HLA-associated TCR beta chains were more clonally expanded and had lower generation probabilities than equally common non-associated chains. The authors suggested that the approach could potentially be extended to other disease states and immunological phenotypes. Most TCR sequences were seen in very few donors, while some public TCRs were found in many individuals. The sequencing pipeline was judged likely to have produced a cluster of highly shared sequence variants as a technical artifact. A later analysis associated about 17,000 TCR beta sequences with specific HLA alleles at a false discovery rate of 0.05. Because HLA typing was missing for some donors at each locus, association tests included only the typed subset. In a later genetic analysis, a missense DCLRE1C variant was associated with V-gene and J-gene trimming of TCR beta chains, and the association was replicated in an independent cohort. Assigning TCR associations to individual alleles was difficult when HLA alleles, especially DR and DQ, strongly co-occurred. The classifier was reported to diagnose cytomegalovirus status with high specificity and sensitivity in both the original cohort and the validation cohort. In an earlier analysis of approximately 590 of the donors, most TCR beta V segments were observed in productive rearrangements about 90% or about 30% of the time, broadly matching IMGT annotations. In a later analysis, most CMV-associated TCR beta chains were found to appear HLA-restricted, with HLA associations seemingly driven largely by CMV exposure. In vitro tests confirmed that three of the cytomegalovirus-associated TCR beta chains recognize cytomegalovirus antigens. The presence/absence analyses assumed that sequencing depth was roughly uniform across donors, and that assumption may not be true. A total of 150 to 200 TCR beta chains were listed by the study as associated with cytomegalovirus. Immune exposure information for the cohort was limited to CMV serostatus. A later analysis reported that several top co-occurrence clusters appeared linked to parvovirus B19, influenza, CMV and Epstein-Barr virus. A later analysis found that TCR association rates varied across HLA loci, with DRB1 alleles showing the most associated TCRs and HLA-C alleles the fewest. Compared with the approximately 600-donor mean, donors in an Asian-associated ancestry cluster had fewer N-insertions in productive TCRs, according to a later genetic analysis. The cohort was sequenced for TCR beta chains only, and without alpha or paired-chain data the features that could be detected were limited. Some IMGT-functional V segments, including TRBV6-2 and TRBV6-3, could not be distinguished by the 87-base-pair reads and were therefore excluded. A further reported finding was that TCR beta sequences accurately predicted the HLA-A and HLA-B alleles for most subjects in the first cohort.

From V the trimming removes 3 bases and from J it removes 1 base, while the gene matches leave 4 bases of the junction unaccounted for. From a lookup of the germline V gene, CDR1 and CDR2 are LGHNA and YSLEER. The CDR3, cysteine through phenylalanine, is 16 amino acids long. The read is trimmed to its CDR3 DNA, 48 bases read in frame from base 1. Libraries were constructed by the immunoSEQ multiplex PCR assay. For the multiplex PCR, a mixture combining 60 forward primers for TCR Vbeta segments and 13 reverse primers for TCR Jbeta segments was used. A multiplex PCR assay on genomic DNA amplified the CDR3 region of rearranged TCR beta genes. On the Illumina HiSeq System, the amplified TCR beta libraries were sequenced as 87-base-pair reads. The authors' analysis ran thus. In a later analysis, about 80 million unique TCR beta chains were counted across the 690 or so repertoires, and approximately 9.9 million of these chains were shared by at least two donors. Raw reads were error-corrected and collapsed into unique sequences with a nearest-neighbor algorithm that merged closely related sequences to remove PCR and sequencing errors. To assign V, D and J gene segments, CDR3 sequences were aligned to IMGT reference sequences. Each retained sequence needed at least a six-nucleotide match to both a V gene segment and a J gene segment. A rearrangement was called productive if the CDR3 had no stop codons and remained in frame with V and J, and every other rearrangement was called non-productive. Following IMGT convention, CDR3 was defined as the stretch from the second conserved V-encoded cysteine up to the conserved J-encoded phenylalanine. In an earlier analysis of around 540 of the donors, sequences lacking an unambiguous match to a single V gene segment were excluded. An earlier analysis of approximately 590 of the donors called V segments functional above 56.7% productive rearrangements and segregating when the between-donor standard deviation exceeded 5%. A statistical classification framework was built to diagnose cytomegalovirus status from the catalog of TCR beta chain sequences. In a later analysis, TCR nucleotide sequences were compared against IMGT/GENE-DB human TR gene sequences so that V and J genes could be assigned. The TCRdist pipeline was used in a later analysis to assign CDR3 sequences and most-parsimonious VDJ recombination scenarios. A later analysis defined each TCR beta chain by its CDR3 amino acid sequence plus V-gene family, and excluded reads lacking a unique V-gene family. In a later analysis, nearly 600 highly shared, low-generation-probability nucleotide sequences were removed to address suspected cross-contamination and a sequencing artifact. For each public chain, a later analysis derived a clonal expansion index from normalized ranks of inferred template counts within each repertoire. In a later analysis, generation probabilities were computed using a VDJ recombination model fitted to out-of-frame rearrangements, and the results were checked against IGoR. In a later analysis, hypergeometric tests were used to score TCR-TCR, TCR-HLA and TCR-CMV co-occurrence, with a repertoire-size bias correction applied to TCR pairs. False discovery rates were estimated in a later analysis by permuting HLA or CMV assignments 20 times. In a later analysis, co-occurring TCRs were grouped using DBSCAN, with TCRdist sequence similarity added in when clustering inside HLA-allele-positive subsets. Repertoires with fewer than 30,000 or more than 120,000 public chains were left out of co-occurrence clustering, as were a handful of repertoires with anomalous nucleotide sharing. TCRdb limited this immuneACCESS table to in-frame rearrangements with V and J called. A share of clones is missing; checked studies link under half to unresolved V genes, and the rest is unexplained. V and J calls and clone size are those listed in that table; D and trimming were worked out from the DNA. The sample table shows 200,000 or so clones, and 84% are seen once. The ten largest account for about 2.4% of the sample.

The cohort consisted of hundreds of healthy bone marrow donors. At the time of sampling, all cohort members were nominally healthy, though unrecorded immune exposures were likely present. The donor tested CMV seropositive, placing the donor among the 289 seropositive members of the cohort. Each donor provided a peripheral blood sample, and peripheral blood mononuclear cells were used for TCR beta sequencing. Genomic DNA extraction from the blood cell samples was performed with the Qiagen DNeasy Blood Extraction Kit. The table lists this clone with a few counts. No antigen is known for it. Base qualities are missing; no much larger clone stands one base away.

The sample comprised PBMCs. This TCR was sampled from a woman aged 50 to 60 in good health and CMV-seropositive. Rearrangement joined TRBV4-3 to TRBJ2-1; 9 junctional bases match TRBD2. The DNA reads TGCGCCAGCAGCCAGTCTCTAGCGGGGTCCTACAATGAGCAGTTCTTC. The resulting protein is CASSQSLAGSYNEQFF.